This TCR beta chain was observed in a study of metastatic and nonmetastatic thyroid tumors. Background on the study: Repertoires from malignant and benign thyroid patients were compared across blood and tumor or nodule tissue. General study results and limits: According to reports, the diversity of TCR beta was significantly higher in malignant thyroid tumors than in benign nodules, and this held in both blood and tumor samples.

Among the patients, none had received any treatment before thyroid surgery. As originally analysed: A classifier of distant metastasis in papillary thyroid cancer was built from CDR3 differences (across clinicopathological groups). TCRdb re-clonotyped the PCR reads through MiXCR. The V and J calls were not made by the authors but by TCRdb's processing. The sample holds 25,000 to 35,000 clones, approximately 11% seen once. The CDR3 has 14 amino acids. The germline V gene encodes CDR1 SNHLY and CDR2 FYNNEI. The J segment lost 5 bases and the V segment lost 5 bases, leaving 2 bases of the junction unmatched. This clone was found many times. Antigen specificity is unknown.

The chain employs TRBV2 and TRBJ2-1; TRBD2 agrees at 11 bases. Sample: blood. This TCR was sampled from a female donor with papillary thyroid cancer or a benign thyroid nodule (not recorded which). Some clones in this sample may be carry-over from other donors' samples. The CDR3 is CASSTSGSDNEQFF. The CDR3 bases are TGTGCCAGCAGTACTAGCGGGAGCGACAATGAGCAGTTCTTC.